Here is one TCR beta chain with its context. Its antigen is as yet unknown. With 60 Vbeta and 13 Jbeta primers, the PCR was carried out. Libraries were prepared by immunoSEQ multiplex PCR; TCRdb keeps only in-frame clonotypes and omits some of them. The sample includes approximately 180,000 clones, approximately 85% seen only once; the top ten take 4.8%. The data were obtained in a study of cytomegalovirus exposure and HLA in healthy donors. Points from the study as a whole: Listed as cytomegalovirus-associated were 150 to 200 TCR beta chains.

Germline CDR1 and CDR2: SQVTM and ANQGSEA. This CDR3 contains 12 residues. V lost 6 bases, J lost 7 bases, and 8 bases stayed unmatched. Sequencing was performed on PBMCs. The chain is built from TRBV29-1 and TRBJ1-2; 7 bases line up with TRBD1. The sequence was obtained from a girl aged 5 to 17 in good health and CMV-seropositive. CDR3 in DNA: TGCAGCGTCCAGGGGGGAGGAGGTGGCTACACCTTC. Translating gives CSVQGGGGGYTF.